Reported below is one TCR beta chain. Antigen specificity is unknown. CDR1 MDHEN and CDR2 SYDVKM come from the germline V gene. The CDR3 runs to 13 residues. The ends were cut back, 3 bases at V and 7 bases at J, with 10 bases in the middle. This entry belongs to a study of T cell responses to AZD1222 COVID-19 vaccine. The wider study: Recipients boosted at about 4 weeks or about 12 weeks are pooled. Overall study results and limits: Reports say nearly half of spike-specific TCRs go after unmutated variant regions. Distributed over spike, vaccine-associated CD4 TCRs predominated at 160-218 and 743-854. Seropositive AZD1222 recipients at baseline numbered only 5 to 7.

Profiled with immunoSEQ multiplex PCR; TCRdb holds only in-frame clones, not every one. The sample records about 120,000 clones, around 87% being singletons. The chain couples TRBV28 to TRBJ1-5, with D maybe TRBD1 (5 bases). The receptor's source is an adult in good health. The material was peripheral blood, obtained on day 0 of AZD1222 vaccination. CDR3 nucleotides: TGTGCCAGCAGTTTGCTGGGGGGGCAGCCCCAGCATTTT. Its protein is CASSLLGGQPQHF.